In its sample, the clone carrying this T cell receptor beta chain was seen a few times. Looked up from germline, CDR1 is LNHDA and CDR2 is SQIVND (reference sequence). The CDR3 is made up of 14 amino acids. Unmatched junction bases numbered 9, after V lost 7 bases and J lost 8 bases. The sample originates from a study of T cell changes during pregnancy in multiple sclerosis. Data came from immunoSEQ multiplex PCR; TCRdb stores just in-frame clones and leaves some out. The sample has 50,000 to 75,000 clones; roughly 91% are singletons. The source is a female donor in good health, enrolled as a control in a pregnancy study. The specimen comprised peripheral blood, sampled after pregnancy. The V call is TRBV19, the J call TRBJ2-2; 8 positions agree with TRBD2. The CDR3 here is CASMSGGGPGELFF. CDR3 coding DNA: TGTGCCAGTATGTCGGGGGGGGGCCCAGGGGAGCTGTTTTTT.